The T cell receptor beta chain under discussion was sequenced for a study of blood T cell repertoires in COVID-19. Losses at the gene ends were 4 bases for V and 5 bases for J; bases not matched to a gene: 11. The length of the CDR3 is 15 residues. CDR1 SGHRS and CDR2 YFSETQ come from the germline V gene. Profiling relied on immunoSEQ multiplex PCR, and the TCRdb table lists in-frame clones only, not all of them. This sample has roughly 290,000 clones, with roughly 85% found just once. The source material was PBMCs or T cells enriched from blood (not recorded which). This receptor was identified in a woman between 25 and 40 years old who had recovered from COVID-19. The chain couples TRBV5-1 to TRBJ2-5; 7 bases are shared with TRBD1. The CDR3 is CASSSPRQGVETQYF. The DNA of the CDR3 is TGCGCCAGCAGCAGCCCACGACAGGGTGTTGAGACCCAGTACTTC.